This TCR beta chain was recovered during a study of blood T cell repertoires in COVID-19. The data were produced by immunoSEQ multiplex PCR, yet TCRdb's version contains in-frame clones alone and is incomplete. The data show a few hundred thousand clones, with approximately 81% seen just once and 15% to 20% held by the top ten. CDR3 length equals 14 residues. V was pared by 1 base and J by 7 bases, with 8 bases between. Germline-derived CDR1 and CDR2 are LGHDT and YNNKEL (reference sequence). This clonotype was sampled from an elderly woman with active or convalescent COVID-19. The V gene is TRBV3-1 (or the pseudogene TRBV3-2), the J gene TRBJ1-6; D uncertain. The sequenced sample was peripheral blood. The CDR3 region is CASSQGGINSPLHF. The CDR3, as DNA: TGTGCCAGCAGCCAAGGAGGGATCAATTCACCCCTCCACTTT.